What follows are 24 T cell receptor beta chains derived from one specimen sequenced in a study of T cell responses to AZD1222 COVID-19 vaccine. The assay was immunoSEQ multiplex PCR, and TCRdb's table has in-frame clones only and misses some. The top ten hold 3% of the sample, which has 120,000 or so clones, more than 85% seen once. The sample consisted of peripheral blood, taken 28 days after the second AZD1222 dose. These receptors were taken from an adult who received the AZD1222 COVID-19 vaccine.

The genes are TRBV5-4 and TRBJ1-1, with unresolved D. Germline values: CDR1 SGHNT, CDR2 YYREEE (reference sequence). Trimming stripped 0 bases from V and 5 bases from J, with 14 bases between. This CDR3 is built from 15 residues. In nucleotides, the CDR3 is TGTGCCAGCAGCTTGGGATCCGCTTCGAGGACTGAAGCTTTCTTT. Translated, it gives CASSLGSASRTEAFF.

V usage is TRBV11-2 and J usage is TRBJ2-7; the match to TRBD2 covers 11 bases. The CDR3 extends over 15 amino acids. Germline V gene data show CDR1 as SGHAT and CDR2 as FQNNGV. After removal of 3 bases from V and 5 bases from J, the junction contained 6 bases not matched to a gene. CDR3 in DNA: TGTGCCAGCAGCTTCCCGCTAGCGGGGGGCCACGAGCAGTACTTC. Its protein is CASSFPLAGGHEQYF. The whole variable domain, filled in from reference TRBV11-2 and TRBJ2-7, reads EAGVAQSPRYKIIEKRQSVAFWCNPISGHATLYWYQQILGQGPKLLIQFQNNGVVDDSQLPKDRFSAERLKGVDSTLKIQPAKLEDSAVYLCASSFPLAGGHEQYFGPGTRLTVT.

The rearrangement uses TRBV2 and TRBJ1-4; 9 nucleotides line up with TRBD1. Per germline, CDR1 SNHLY and CDR2 FYNNEI. The trim removed 3 bases at V and 5 bases at J, leaving 4 bases unmatched. This CDR3 spans 15 amino acids. The CDR3 DNA reads TGTGCCAGCAGTGACGGGGACAGGGACAATGAAAAACTGTTTTTT. Translating it yields CASSDGDRDNEKLFF.

The rearrangement joins TRBV23-1 to TRBJ1-6, with 7 positions matching TRBD1. TRBV23-1 counts as an open reading frame of uncertain function. CDR3 length: 14 amino acids. V dropped 2 bases and J dropped 9; count of bases not matched to a gene: 4. In DNA, the CDR3 is TGCGCCAGCAGTCAAAGGGGGCCTGTTTCACCCCTCCACTTT. As protein: CASSQRGPVSPLHF.

The chain has TRBV19 and TRBJ1-2, with TRBD1 identical over 7 bases. V shed 8 bases and J 5 bases; nucleotides not matched to a gene: 11. The CDR3 length is 14 residues. Germline CDR1 and CDR2: LNHDA and SQIVND (reference sequence). The CDR3 coding sequence is TGTGCCAGTCGAACCGGGACAGATCTTTATGGCTACACCTTC. Amino acids: CASRTGTDLYGYTF.

The rearrangement joins TRBV6-2 or TRBV6-3 to TRBJ2-5; 10 bases agree with TRBD2. The V segment lost 2 bases and the J segment 5 bases; nucleotides outside the gene matches: 5. The length of the CDR3 is 15 residues. Germline CDR1 and CDR2: MNHEY and SVGEGT. CDR3 sequence reads: CASSYALAGAETQYF. CDR3 bases: TGTGCCAGCAGTTACGCGCTAGCGGGGGCGGAGACCCAGTACTTC.

The CDR3 DNA reads TGCGCCAGCAGCTGGCAAGGGACGGCAGAGCAGTACTTC. This encodes CASSWQGTAEQYF. The chain is built from TRBV5-1 and TRBJ2-7; the D gene could be TRBD1 or TRBD2 (5 bases each). The CDR3 loop spans 13 amino acids. The germline CDR1 and CDR2 sequences are SGHRS and YFSETQ. Trimming stripped 3 bases from V and 7 bases from J, with 14 bases between.

This chain connects TRBV7-2 to TRBJ1-4; D unresolved. The CDR3 extends over 15 amino acids. Looked up from germline, CDR1 is SGHTA and CDR2 is FQGNSA. The V end lost 1 base, the J end lost 1 base, and 7 bases lay between the germline ends. In DNA form, the CDR3 reads TGTGCCAGCAGCTTAGAAGTCAGAACTAATGAAAAACTGTTTTTT. Its translation is CASSLEVRTNEKLFF.

This clone has more than one count but fewer than ten. V and J are TRBV5-1 and TRBJ2-3; 8 positions agree with TRBD2. Per the germline V gene, CDR1 is SGHRS and CDR2 is YFSETQ. After removal of 0 bases from V and 4 bases from J, the junction contained 10 bases not matched to a gene. The CDR3 contains 17 residues. CDR3 DNA sequence: TGCGCCAGCAGCTTGGGTCCTGGTGCGGGGGGCGCAGATACGCAGTATTTT. This gives the protein CASSLGPGAGGADTQYF.

As for this clone: Its ends do not fully match the called genes, so a read error is possible. V is TRBV7-7 and J is TRBJ2-1; TRBD2 aligns across 10 bases. The CDR3 totals 15 residues. Germline V gene sequence: CDR1 SSHAT, CDR2 FNYEAQ (reference sequence). The CDR3 DNA is TGTGCTAGCAGCTTCCTAGCGGGGGACGACAATGAGCAGTTCTTC. Translated, it gives CASSFLAGDDNEQFF.

The chain couples TRBV1 to TRBJ2-7. TRBV1 constitutes a pseudogene. The CDR3 is made up of 16 amino acids. CDR3 sequence (DNA): TGCACCAGCAGCCAAGCTTACCCAAAAGGGTCCTACGAGCAGTACTTC. Residues: CTSSQAYPKGSYEQYF.

The gene calls are TRBV19 and TRBJ1-5; possibly TRBD1 for D (5 bases). CDR1 and CDR2 (germline): LNHDA, SQIVND (reference sequence). The germline V and J ends were trimmed by 1 base and 7 bases, with 8 bases remaining between them. This CDR3 has 13 residues. The CDR3 sequence is CASSIVREQPQHF. CDR3 coding DNA: TGTGCCAGTAGTATAGTCAGGGAACAGCCCCAGCATTTT.

The V and J genes are TRBV5-1 and TRBJ2-1; D is ambiguous. The CDR3 loop spans 12 amino acids. Germline V gene data show CDR1 as SGHRS and CDR2 as YFSETQ. V lost 4 bases and J lost 11, with 13 bases in between. CDR3 bases: TGCGCCAGCAGCCCGACCCCTGGTCAGCAGTTCTTC. Amino acid sequence: CASSPTPGQQFF.

This sequence joins TRBV7-9 and TRBJ2-2, with D possibly TRBD2 on 5 matching bases. Germline lookup yields CDR1 SEHNR and CDR2 FQNEAQ (reference sequence). CDR3 size: 17 residues. With 4 bases removed from V and 4 bases from J, the gap between germline ends came to 19 bases. CDR3 region: CASSSEFGRAGTGELFF. DNA for the CDR3: TGTGCCAGCAGCTCAGAGTTCGGAAGGGCGGGCACCGGGGAGCTGTTTTTT.

The V gene is TRBV7-2, the J gene TRBJ2-3; 16 positions agree with TRBD2. CDR3 length equals 19 residues. V lost 4 bases, J lost 0 bases, and 7 bases stayed unmatched. Germline V gives CDR1 SGHTA, CDR2 FQGNSA. The CDR3 sequence is CASSSPGLAGGTSTDTQYF. In nucleotides, the CDR3 is TGTGCCAGCAGCTCCCCGGGACTAGCGGGGGGGACTAGCACAGATACGCAGTATTTT.

V and J are TRBV6-5 and TRBJ1-1; a possible D gene is TRBD1 (5 bases). There are 14 residues in the CDR3. Trimming took 3 bases from V and 5 from J, leaving 13 bases between them. Germline V gene data show CDR1 as MNHEY and CDR2 as SVGAGI. Written as DNA, the CDR3 is TGTGCCAGCAGTTATCGGGGGGAAGGGACTGAAGCTTTCTTT. This gives the protein CASSYRGEGTEAFF.

This chain uses TRBV5-1 with TRBJ1-4; weak D call: TRBD1 (6 bases). Germline CDR1 reads SGHRS; CDR2 reads YFSETQ. This CDR3 comprises 14 residues. Trimming pared 7 bases from V and 8 bases from J, leaving 18 bases between. This CDR3 reads CASRSGGGREKLFF. The DNA of the CDR3 is TGCGCCAGCCGTTCCGGGGGCGGGCGAGAAAAACTGTTTTTT.

Only one count was recorded for this clone. The V and J genes are TRBV5-6 and TRBJ1-4, with D hard to call. Trimming cost V 3 bases and J 7 bases, with 16 bases left between them. CDR3 length: 15 residues. Per germline, CDR1 SGHDT and CDR2 YYEEEE. CDR3 amino acids: CASSSTDLAREKLFF. CDR3 sequence (DNA): TGTGCCAGCAGCTCCACGGATCTGGCCCGTGAAAAACTGTTTTTT.

This clone showed up just once. V gene TRBV29-1 combines with J gene TRBJ1-1; D is uncertain. The ends were cut back, 4 bases at V and 6 bases at J, with 9 bases in the middle. This CDR3 has 11 residues. CDR1 SQVTM and CDR2 ANQGSEA come from the germline V gene. The CDR3 sequence is CSVAWESEAFF. The CDR3 nucleotides are TGCAGCGTTGCATGGGAATCTGAAGCTTTCTTT.

In this sample, this clone turned up a few times. The CDR3 reads CASSEGTGNQPQHF. In DNA form, the CDR3 reads TGTGCCAGCAGTGAAGGGACAGGCAATCAGCCCCAGCATTTT. The chain combines TRBV6-1 with TRBJ1-5; tentative D call: TRBD1 (6 bases). The CDR3 contains 14 residues. In germline, CDR1 is MNHNS, CDR2 SASEGT. V lost 1 base, J lost 2 bases, and 6 bases lay in between.

The J gene is TRBJ1-5, the V gene TRBV19; D not resolved. Trimming pared 1 base from V and 1 base from J, leaving 5 bases between. Germline lookup yields CDR1 LNHDA and CDR2 SQIVND (reference sequence). The CDR3 has 14 amino acids. The CDR3 nucleotides read TGTGCCAGTAGTATAGGGCAGAGCAATCAGCCCCAGCATTTT. As protein: CASSIGQSNQPQHF.

This chain joins TRBV15 and TRBJ2-2; D not certain. Trimming left V 0 bases short and J 5 bases short, with 13 bases between. This CDR3 is built from 16 residues. Germline assignment: CDR1 LNHNV and CDR2 YYDKDF (reference sequence). The CDR3 loop is CATSRDRRGLTGELFF. CDR3 nucleotide sequence: TGTGCCACCAGCAGAGATCGACGCGGCCTGACCGGGGAGCTGTTTTTT.

This clone was counted a single time. The rearrangement links TRBV3-1 (or the pseudogene TRBV3-2) to TRBJ1-4, with D maybe TRBD1 (5 bases). Germline CDR1 reads LGHDT; CDR2 reads YNNKEL (reference sequence). V shed 2 bases and J shed 4 bases, with 8 bases lying between them. CDR3 length equals 14 residues. Here the CDR3 DNA reads TGTGCCAGCAGCCAACGACAGCTTAATGAAAAACTGTTTTTT. It translates to CASSQRQLNEKLFF.

The genes are TRBV2 and TRBJ2-6; 7 bases map to TRBD2. V lost 8 bases and J lost 0; bases outside the gene matches: 7. The CDR3 totals 16 residues. Germline assignment: CDR1 SNHLY and CDR2 FYNNEI. The CDR3 coding sequence is TGTGCCAGCCGGGGCGGGGGTCACTCTGGGGCCAACGTCCTGACTTTC. Translation: CASRGGGHSGANVLTF.